This T cell receptor beta chain was recorded in a study of control samples from healthy donors and cancer patients. The data were produced by immunoSEQ multiplex PCR, yet TCRdb's version contains in-frame clones alone and is incomplete. The data contain some 250,000 clones, roughly four fifths of them singletons. Germline V gene lookup returns CDR1 MNHEY and CDR2 SVGAGI. This CDR3 contains 13 residues. Deletions cut 6 bases from V and 1 base from J, with 9 bases between. This clone was counted a single time. The sample consisted of PBMCs. The sequence derives from a woman aged 55-70 years with lung cancer. The rearrangement uses TRBV6-5 and TRBJ2-5, with a tentative D call TRBD2 (5 bases). DNA for the CDR3: TGTGCCAGCAGACCCGGGATCCAAGAGACCCAGTACTTC. It yields the protein CASRPGIQETQYF.